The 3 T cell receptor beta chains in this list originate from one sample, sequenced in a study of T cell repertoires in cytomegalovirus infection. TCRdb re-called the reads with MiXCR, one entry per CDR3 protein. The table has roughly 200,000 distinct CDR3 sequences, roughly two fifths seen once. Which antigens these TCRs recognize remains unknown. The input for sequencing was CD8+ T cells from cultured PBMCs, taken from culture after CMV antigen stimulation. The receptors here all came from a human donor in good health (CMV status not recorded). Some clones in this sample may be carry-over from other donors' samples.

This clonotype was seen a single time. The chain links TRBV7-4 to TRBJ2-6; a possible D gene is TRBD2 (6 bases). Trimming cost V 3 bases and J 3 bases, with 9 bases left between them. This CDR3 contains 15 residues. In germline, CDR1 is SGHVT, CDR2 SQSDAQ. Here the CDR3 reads CASSFEGGGANVLTF. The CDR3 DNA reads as TGTGCCAGCAGCTTCGAGGGAGGTGGGGCCAACGTCCTGACTTTC.

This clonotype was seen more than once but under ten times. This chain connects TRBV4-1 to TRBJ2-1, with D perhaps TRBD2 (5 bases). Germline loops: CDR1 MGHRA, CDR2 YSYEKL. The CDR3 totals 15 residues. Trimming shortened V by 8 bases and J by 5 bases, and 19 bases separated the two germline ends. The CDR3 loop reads CASGLDWSPHNEQFF. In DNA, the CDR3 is TGCGCCAGCGGTTTGGACTGGAGTCCTCACAATGAGCAGTTCTTC.

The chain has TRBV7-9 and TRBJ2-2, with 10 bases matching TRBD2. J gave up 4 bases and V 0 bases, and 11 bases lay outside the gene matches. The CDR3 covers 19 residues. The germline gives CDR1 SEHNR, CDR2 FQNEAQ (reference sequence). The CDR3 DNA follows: TGTGCCAGCAGCTTAGCATCCTCCCTTCTAGCGGGAGCCACCGGGGAGCTGTTTTTT. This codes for CASSLASSLLAGATGELFF.